Listed below are T cell receptor beta chains from one sample, sequenced in a study of blood T cells in healthy people across ages. Via MiXCR, TCRdb re-called the 5' RACE reads, giving one row per CDR3 protein. Among about 680,000 distinct CDR3 sequences, around half were seen once, and the ten largest hold roughly 34%. Sample: blood. These receptors all come from a woman aged 60-75 years in good health. Each CDR3 is given with its conserved first and last residue. The D gene is left open where the match is weak. The size of a clone is reported for some rows only, either as once, few or many, or as a class for expanded clones.

d_gene: NA
v_gene: TRBV28
len: 17
abundance: NA
j_gene: TRBJ1-2
CDR3aa: CASSSRDPTLASCGYTF
CDR3nt: TGTGCCAGCAGTTCCCGCGATCCTACTCTCGCCTCGTGTGGCTACACCTTC

d_gene: NA
v_gene: TRBV15
len: 15
abundance: many
j_gene: TRBJ2-5
CDR3aa: CATSRDLLGIETQYF
CDR3nt: TGTGCCACCAGCAGAGACCTCCTAGGAATTGAGACCCAGTACTTC

d_gene: TRBD2
v_gene: TRBV24-1
len: 16
abundance: NA
j_gene: TRBJ2-1
CDR3aa: CATSDPLAGGTNEQFF
CDR3nt: TGTGCCACCAGTGACCCCTTAGCGGGAGGGACCAATGAGCAGTTCTTC

d_gene: TRBD2
v_gene: TRBV20-1
len: 13
abundance: few
j_gene: TRBJ2-5
CDR3aa: CSAREPASGPVYF
CDR3nt: TGCAGTGCTAGAGAACCGGCTAGCGGACCAGTGTACTTC

d_gene: NA
v_gene: TRBV9
len: 16
abundance: few
j_gene: TRBJ1-2
CDR3aa: CASSKDGGAPIYGYTF
CDR3nt: TGTGCCAGCAGCAAAGATGGGGGGGCGCCGATCTATGGCTACACCTTC

d_gene: NA
v_gene: TRBV7-2
len: 13
abundance: few
j_gene: TRBJ2-5
CDR3aa: CASSRTFQETQYF
CDR3nt: TGTGCCAGCAGCAGGACATTTCAAGAGACCCAGTACTTC

d_gene: TRBD2
v_gene: TRBV27
len: 16
abundance: few
j_gene: TRBJ2-1
CDR3aa: CASSGDLAEDYNEQFF
CDR3nt: TGTGCCAGCAGTGGGGACCTAGCGGAAGATTACAATGAGCAGTTCTTC

d_gene: TRBD2
v_gene: TRBV14
len: 17
abundance: NA
j_gene: TRBJ2-1
CDR3aa: CASSQGFGGGPNNEQFF
CDR3nt: TGTGCCAGCAGCCAAGGGTTCGGGGGAGGGCCTAACAATGAGCAGTTCTTC

d_gene: TRBD1
v_gene: TRBV9
len: 14
abundance: few
j_gene: TRBJ2-5
CDR3aa: CASSPNTGGETQYF
CDR3nt: TGTGCCAGCAGTCCGAACACAGGGGGGGAGACCCAGTACTTC

d_gene: TRBD2
v_gene: TRBV28
len: 16
abundance: NA
j_gene: TRBJ2-1
CDR3aa: CASRRPGLAAANEQFF
CDR3nt: TGTGCCAGCAGAAGACCGGGACTAGCGGCGGCCAATGAGCAGTTCTTC

d_gene: TRBD2
v_gene: TRBV7-6
len: 20
abundance: many
j_gene: TRBJ2-1
CDR3aa: CASSLVAFPGLAGVGQEQFF
CDR3nt: TGTGCCAGCAGCTTAGTAGCCTTCCCAGGACTAGCGGGAGTAGGACAGGAGCAGTTCTTC

d_gene: TRBD1
v_gene: TRBV6-5
len: 18
abundance: few
j_gene: TRBJ2-7
CDR3aa: CASSYFIWDREGIYEQYF
CDR3nt: TGTGCCAGCAGTTACTTCATATGGGACAGGGAAGGGATCTACGAGCAGTACTTC

d_gene: TRBD2
v_gene: TRBV5-1
len: 16
abundance: NA
j_gene: TRBJ2-5
CDR3aa: CASSLFPSGAQETQYF
CDR3nt: TGCGCCAGCAGCTTGTTTCCTAGCGGAGCCCAAGAGACCCAGTACTTC

d_gene: NA
v_gene: TRBV29-1
len: 14
abundance: few
j_gene: TRBJ1-2
CDR3aa: CSVDSAAGNYGYTF
CDR3nt: TGCAGCGTTGACAGCGCCGCGGGGAACTATGGCTACACCTTC

d_gene: TRBD1
v_gene: TRBV11-1
len: 13
abundance: few
j_gene: TRBJ2-5
CDR3aa: CASAMPGGKTQYF
CDR3nt: TGTGCCAGCGCGATGCCAGGGGGAAAGACCCAGTACTTC

d_gene: NA
v_gene: TRBV6-2/TRBV6-3
len: 12
abundance: many
j_gene: TRBJ1-2
CDR3aa: CASSYGGYGYTF
CDR3nt: TGTGCCAGCAGTTACGGAGGCTATGGCTACACCTTC

d_gene: TRBD1
v_gene: TRBV11-2
len: 17
abundance: NA
j_gene: TRBJ1-4
CDR3aa: CASSPGQVLATNEKLFF
CDR3nt: TGTGCCAGCAGCCCAGGACAGGTGCTCGCAACTAATGAAAAACTGTTTTTT

d_gene: NA
v_gene: TRBV6-2/TRBV6-3
len: 17
abundance: NA
j_gene: TRBJ2-4
CDR3aa: CASSYVQGNLAKNIQYF
CDR3nt: TGTGCCAGCAGTTACGTTCAGGGGAACCTAGCCAAAAACATTCAGTACTTC

d_gene: NA
v_gene: TRBV12-3/TRBV12-4
len: 20
abundance: NA
j_gene: TRBJ2-7
CDR3aa: CASSPPGRTTTPSSYNEQYF
CDR3nt: TGTGCCAGCAGTCCCCCGGGTAGAACGACAACCCCAAGCTCCTACAATGAGCAGTACTTC

d_gene: NA
v_gene: TRBV13
len: 16
abundance: NA
j_gene: TRBJ1-1
CDR3aa: CASSLLGGAWDTEAFF
CDR3nt: TGTGCCAGCAGCTTACTGGGCGGAGCCTGGGATACTGAAGCTTTCTTT

d_gene: TRBD1
v_gene: TRBV27
len: 14
abundance: NA
j_gene: TRBJ2-5
CDR3aa: CASSVTGGTETQYF
CDR3nt: TGTGCCAGCAGTGTTACAGGGGGGACGGAGACCCAGTACTTC

d_gene: TRBD1
v_gene: TRBV7-2
len: 15
abundance: few
j_gene: TRBJ1-2
CDR3aa: CASSLWVTGNYGYTF
CDR3nt: TGTGCCAGCAGCTTATGGGTGACAGGGAACTATGGCTACACCTTC

d_gene: NA
v_gene: TRBV5-1
len: 16
abundance: NA
j_gene: TRBJ2-1
CDR3aa: CASSELSDGRYNEQFF
CDR3nt: TGCGCCAGCAGCGAGCTTAGTGATGGTCGGTACAATGAGCAGTTCTTC

d_gene: TRBD1
v_gene: TRBV28
len: 15
abundance: NA
j_gene: TRBJ1-6
CDR3aa: CASSPRTGKDSPLHF
CDR3nt: TGTGCCAGCAGTCCGAGGACAGGCAAGGATTCACCCCTCCACTTT

d_gene: TRBD2
v_gene: TRBV4-1
len: 16
abundance: few
j_gene: TRBJ2-5
CDR3aa: CASSQELAGGLNEQYF
CDR3nt: TGCGCCAGCAGCCAAGAGCTAGCGGGAGGGCTCAATGAGCAGTACTTC

d_gene: NA
v_gene: TRBV2
len: 15
abundance: once
j_gene: TRBJ2-6
CDR3aa: CANSVAVSGANVLTF
CDR3nt: TGTGCCAACAGTGTCGCAGTCTCTGGGGCCAACGTCCTGACTTTC

d_gene: TRBD2
v_gene: TRBV30
len: 15
abundance: NA
j_gene: TRBJ2-1
CDR3aa: CAWSVVAGVGNEQFF
CDR3nt: TGTGCCTGGAGTGTAGTAGCGGGAGTAGGCAATGAGCAGTTCTTC

d_gene: NA
v_gene: TRBV20-1
len: 15
abundance: NA
j_gene: TRBJ1-1
CDR3aa: CSAREVIGVNTEAFF
CDR3nt: TGCAGTGCTAGAGAAGTAATAGGGGTGAACACTGAAGCTTTCTTT

d_gene: TRBD2
v_gene: TRBV7-3
len: 16
abundance: NA
j_gene: TRBJ2-1
CDR3aa: CASSLTSGGSYNEQFF
CDR3nt: TGTGCCAGCAGCTTAACTAGCGGGGGCTCCTACAATGAGCAGTTCTTC

d_gene: NA
v_gene: TRBV6-2/TRBV6-3
len: 15
abundance: NA
j_gene: TRBJ2-3
CDR3aa: CASSHPRDSTDTQYF
CDR3nt: TGTGCCAGCAGTCACCCCCGGGACTCCACAGATACGCAGTATTTT

d_gene: NA
v_gene: TRBV6-5
len: 14
abundance: many
j_gene: TRBJ2-1
CDR3aa: CASSPGSSYNEQFF
CDR3nt: TGTGCCAGCAGCCCTGGATCTTCCTACAATGAGCAGTTCTTC

d_gene: NA
v_gene: TRBV12-3/TRBV12-4
len: 14
abundance: once
j_gene: TRBJ2-2
CDR3aa: CASTRERITGELFF
CDR3nt: TGTGCCAGCACACGGGAACGGATCACCGGGGAGCTGTTTTTT

d_gene: NA
v_gene: TRBV7-8
len: 15
abundance: NA
j_gene: TRBJ2-5
CDR3aa: CASSFTGRAGETQYF
CDR3nt: TGTGCCAGCAGCTTTACCGGACGGGCGGGGGAGACCCAGTACTTC

d_gene: NA
v_gene: TRBV28
len: 14
abundance: NA
j_gene: TRBJ2-7
CDR3aa: CASRLAGAGYEQYF
CDR3nt: TGTGCCAGCAGACTCGCCGGGGCGGGGTACGAGCAGTACTTC

d_gene: NA
v_gene: TRBV5-1
len: 13
abundance: once
j_gene: TRBJ1-2
CDR3aa: CASSLAGFQGYTF
CDR3nt: TGCGCCAGCAGCTTGGCGGGGTTTCAGGGCTACACCTTC

d_gene: NA
v_gene: TRBV5-1
len: 15
abundance: NA
j_gene: TRBJ2-1
CDR3aa: CASSLTDTLNNEQFF
CDR3nt: TGCGCCAGCAGCCTAACAGACACCCTTAACAATGAGCAGTTCTTC

d_gene: NA
v_gene: TRBV5-1
len: 14
abundance: NA
j_gene: TRBJ1-2
CDR3aa: CASSALTPARGYTF
CDR3nt: TGCGCCAGCAGCGCACTGACCCCGGCGCGTGGCTACACCTTC

d_gene: NA
v_gene: TRBV20-1
len: 15
abundance: few
j_gene: TRBJ2-6
CDR3aa: CSARDVSSGANVLTF
CDR3nt: TGCAGTGCTAGAGATGTGAGCTCTGGGGCCAACGTCCTGACTTTC

d_gene: NA
v_gene: TRBV5-8
len: 16
abundance: NA
j_gene: TRBJ2-2
CDR3aa: CASLRLSGGGTGELFF
CDR3nt: TGTGCCAGCCTTCGACTGTCTGGAGGAGGCACCGGGGAGCTGTTTTTT

d_gene: NA
v_gene: TRBV20-1
len: 13
abundance: NA
j_gene: TRBJ2-3
CDR3aa: CSARSPHTDTQYF
CDR3nt: TGCAGTGCTAGAAGTCCCCACACAGATACGCAGTATTTT

d_gene: NA
v_gene: TRBV12-3/TRBV12-4
len: 14
abundance: NA
j_gene: TRBJ1-1
CDR3aa: CASSLFGLNTEAFF
CDR3nt: TGTGCCAGCAGTTTATTCGGGCTGAACACTGAAGCTTTCTTT

d_gene: TRBD2
v_gene: TRBV5-1
len: 14
abundance: NA
j_gene: TRBJ2-7
CDR3aa: CASRVAGHSYEQYF
CDR3nt: TGCGCCAGCAGGGTAGCGGGCCACTCCTACGAGCAGTACTTC

d_gene: NA
v_gene: TRBV2
len: 13
abundance: NA
j_gene: TRBJ2-4
CDR3aa: CASSGQGRSREYF
CDR3nt: TGTGCCAGCAGTGGGCAGGGTAGGTCTCGGGAGTACTTC

d_gene: NA
v_gene: TRBV7-3
len: 15
abundance: NA
j_gene: TRBJ2-2
CDR3aa: CASSLGDMNTGELFF
CDR3nt: TGTGCCAGCAGCTTAGGCGACATGAACACCGGGGAGCTGTTTTTT

d_gene: TRBD2
v_gene: TRBV10-2
len: 14
abundance: NA
j_gene: TRBJ2-5
CDR3aa: CASSNGGRSETQYF
CDR3nt: TGCGCCAGCAGTAACGGCGGGAGGTCAGAGACCCAGTACTTC

d_gene: NA
v_gene: TRBV18
len: 15
abundance: few
j_gene: TRBJ2-1
CDR3aa: CASSPRTGNYNEQFF
CDR3nt: TGTGCCAGCTCACCAAGGACGGGGAACTACAATGAGCAGTTCTTC

d_gene: NA
v_gene: TRBV6-2/TRBV6-3
len: 15
abundance: NA
j_gene: TRBJ1-2
CDR3aa: CASSYGVSQPYGYTF
CDR3nt: TGTGCCAGCAGTTACGGCGTGAGTCAGCCATATGGCTACACCTTC

d_gene: TRBD1
v_gene: TRBV20-1
len: 15
abundance: few
j_gene: TRBJ2-7
CDR3aa: CSARKLQGWTYEQYF
CDR3nt: TGCAGTGCTAGAAAATTACAGGGGTGGACCTACGAGCAGTACTTC

d_gene: TRBD2
v_gene: TRBV7-8
len: 15
abundance: NA
j_gene: TRBJ2-3
CDR3aa: CASSTSGRVSDTQYF
CDR3nt: TGTGCCAGCAGCACTAGCGGGAGGGTATCAGATACGCAGTATTTT

d_gene: NA
v_gene: TRBV5-1
len: 13
abundance: few
j_gene: TRBJ2-7
CDR3aa: CASSQGGSYEQYF
CDR3nt: TGCGCCAGCAGCCAGGGGGGTAGCTACGAGCAGTACTTC

d_gene: TRBD1
v_gene: TRBV29-1
len: 13
abundance: few
j_gene: TRBJ2-7
CDR3aa: CSVIGTDRGEQYF
CDR3nt: TGCAGCGTGATAGGGACAGATAGGGGCGAGCAGTACTTC

d_gene: TRBD1
v_gene: TRBV20-1
len: 14
abundance: NA
j_gene: TRBJ1-2
CDR3aa: CSARDNWTGDGYTF
CDR3nt: TGCAGTGCTAGAGATAACTGGACAGGTGATGGCTACACCTTC

d_gene: TRBD1
v_gene: TRBV18
len: 15
abundance: few
j_gene: TRBJ2-7
CDR3aa: CASSQTTGENYEQYF
CDR3nt: TGTGCCAGCTCCCAAACGACAGGGGAGAACTACGAGCAGTACTTC

d_gene: NA
v_gene: TRBV20-1
len: 15
abundance: NA
j_gene: TRBJ2-3
CDR3aa: CSALTLAGAQDTQYF
CDR3nt: TGCAGTGCCCTGACGCTAGCTGGGGCCCAGGATACGCAGTATTTT